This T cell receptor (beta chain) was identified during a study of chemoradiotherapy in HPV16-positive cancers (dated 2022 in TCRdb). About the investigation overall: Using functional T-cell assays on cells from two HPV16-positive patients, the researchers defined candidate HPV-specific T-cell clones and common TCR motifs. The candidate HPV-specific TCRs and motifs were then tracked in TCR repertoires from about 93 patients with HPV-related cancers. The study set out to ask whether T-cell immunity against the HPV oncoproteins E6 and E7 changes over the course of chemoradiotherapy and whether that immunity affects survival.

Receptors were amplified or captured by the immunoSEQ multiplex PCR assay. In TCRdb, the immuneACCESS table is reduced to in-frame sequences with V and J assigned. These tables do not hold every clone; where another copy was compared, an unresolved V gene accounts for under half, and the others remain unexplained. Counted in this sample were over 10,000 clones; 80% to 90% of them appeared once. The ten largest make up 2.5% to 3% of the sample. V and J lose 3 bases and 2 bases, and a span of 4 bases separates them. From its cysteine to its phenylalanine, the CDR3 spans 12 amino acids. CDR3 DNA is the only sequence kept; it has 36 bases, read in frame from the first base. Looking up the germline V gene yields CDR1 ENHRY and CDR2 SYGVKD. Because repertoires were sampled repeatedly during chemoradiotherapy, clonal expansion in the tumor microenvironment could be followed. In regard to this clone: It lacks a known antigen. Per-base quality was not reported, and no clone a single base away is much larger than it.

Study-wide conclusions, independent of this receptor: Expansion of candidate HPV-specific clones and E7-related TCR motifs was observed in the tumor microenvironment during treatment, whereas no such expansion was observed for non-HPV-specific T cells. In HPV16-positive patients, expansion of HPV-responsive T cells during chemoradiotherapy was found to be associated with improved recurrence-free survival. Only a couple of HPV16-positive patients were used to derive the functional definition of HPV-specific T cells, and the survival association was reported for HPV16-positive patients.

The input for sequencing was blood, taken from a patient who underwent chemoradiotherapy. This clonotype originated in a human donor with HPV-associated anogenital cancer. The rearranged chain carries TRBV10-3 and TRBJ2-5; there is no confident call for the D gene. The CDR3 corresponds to CAISDRQETQYF. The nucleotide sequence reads TGTGCCATCAGTGACAGGCAAGAGACCCAGTACTTC.